This T cell receptor beta chain was sequenced during a study of blood T cell repertoires in COVID-19. The germline V gene encodes CDR1 LNHDA and CDR2 SQIVND (reference sequence). This CDR3 is 15 amino acids long. V lost 5 bases to trimming and J lost 4 bases, with 17 bases between them. Profiling relied on immunoSEQ multiplex PCR, and the TCRdb table lists in-frame clones only, not all of them. The sample comprises some 150,000 clones, 75% to 90% of which are singletons, and more than 2% rests with the top ten. The material sequenced was peripheral blood. The J gene is TRBJ2-5, the V gene TRBV19, with a tentative D call TRBD2 (5 bases). The sequence was obtained from a woman in her 70s with acute or convalescent COVID-19. CDR3: CASSLWVGDRETQYF. The CDR3 nucleotides are TGTGCCAGTAGTCTGTGGGTGGGAGATAGAGAGACCCAGTACTTC. The whole variable domain, remainder taken from reference TRBV19 and TRBJ2-5, is DGGITQSPKYLFRKEGQNVTLSCEQNLNHDAMYWYRQDPGQGLRLIYYSQIVNDFQKGDIAEGYSVSREKKESFPLTVTSAQKNPTAFYLCASSLWVGDRETQYFGPGTRLLVL.